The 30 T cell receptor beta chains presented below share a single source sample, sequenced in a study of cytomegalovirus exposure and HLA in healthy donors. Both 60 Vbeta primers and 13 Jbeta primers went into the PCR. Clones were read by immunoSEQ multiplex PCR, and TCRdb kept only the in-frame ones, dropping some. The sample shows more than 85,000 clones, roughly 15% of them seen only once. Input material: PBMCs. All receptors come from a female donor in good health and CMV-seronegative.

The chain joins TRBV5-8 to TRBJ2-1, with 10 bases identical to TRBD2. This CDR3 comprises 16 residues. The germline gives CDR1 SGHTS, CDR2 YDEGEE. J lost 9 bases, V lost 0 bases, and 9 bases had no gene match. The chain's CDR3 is CASSLEASGRVGEQFF. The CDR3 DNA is TGTGCCAGCAGCTTGGAAGCTAGCGGGAGAGTCGGTGAGCAGTTCTTC.

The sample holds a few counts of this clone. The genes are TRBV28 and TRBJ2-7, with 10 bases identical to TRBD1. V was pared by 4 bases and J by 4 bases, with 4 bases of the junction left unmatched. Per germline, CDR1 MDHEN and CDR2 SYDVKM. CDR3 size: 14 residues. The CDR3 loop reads CASSSRDRGYEQYF. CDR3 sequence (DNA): TGTGCCAGCAGTTCCCGGGACAGGGGATACGAGCAGTACTTC. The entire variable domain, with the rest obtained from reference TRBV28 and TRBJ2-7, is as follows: DVKVTQSSRYLVKRTGEKVFLECVQDMDHENMFWYRQDPGLGLRLIYFSYDVKMKEKGDIPEGYSVSREKKERFSLILESASTNQTSMYLCASSSRDRGYEQYFGPGTRLTVT.

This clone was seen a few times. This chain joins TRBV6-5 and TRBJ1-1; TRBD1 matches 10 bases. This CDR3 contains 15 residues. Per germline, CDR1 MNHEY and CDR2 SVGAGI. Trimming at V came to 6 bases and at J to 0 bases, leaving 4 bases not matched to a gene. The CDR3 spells CASRAGQGMNTEAFF. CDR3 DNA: TGTGCCAGCAGGGCGGGACAGGGGATGAACACTGAAGCTTTCTTT.

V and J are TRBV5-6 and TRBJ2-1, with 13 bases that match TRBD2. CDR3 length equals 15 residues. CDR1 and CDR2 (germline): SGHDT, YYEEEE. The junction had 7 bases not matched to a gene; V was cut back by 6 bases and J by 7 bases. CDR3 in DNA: TGTGCCAGCATCGAGGGACTAGCGGGGCCGAATGAGCAGTTCTTC. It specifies CASIEGLAGPNEQFF.

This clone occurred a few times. The CDR3, as DNA: TGTGCCAGCAGCTCCTCACTTACAGGTCCCTACACAATGGATACGCAGTATTTT. Protein product: CASSSSLTGPYTMDTQYF. This chain links TRBV7-9 with TRBJ2-3; the D gene is possibly TRBD1 (5 bases). V dropped 4 bases and J dropped 6 bases, with 26 bases sitting between them. CDR1 SEHNR and CDR2 FQNEAQ come from the germline V gene (reference sequence). The CDR3 consists of 18 residues.

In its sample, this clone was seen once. CDR3 DNA sequence: TGTGCCAGCAGCGCGGCGGCACTAGCGGGAGGAACCAATGAGCAGTTCTTC. This encodes CASSAAALAGGTNEQFF. This sequence joins TRBV7-9 and TRBJ2-1; 12 bases line up with TRBD2. V was clipped by 5 bases and J by 6 bases; unmatched bases: 11. The CDR3 is made up of 17 amino acids. Looked up from germline, CDR1 is SEHNR and CDR2 is FQNEAQ (reference sequence). Variable domain in full (rest from reference TRBV7-9 and TRBJ2-1): DTGVSQNPRHKITKRGQNVTFRCDPISEHNRLYWYRQTLGQGPEFLTYFQNEAQLEKSRLLSDRFSAERPKGSFSTLEIQRTEQGDSAMYLCASSAAALAGGTNEQFFGPGTRLTVL.

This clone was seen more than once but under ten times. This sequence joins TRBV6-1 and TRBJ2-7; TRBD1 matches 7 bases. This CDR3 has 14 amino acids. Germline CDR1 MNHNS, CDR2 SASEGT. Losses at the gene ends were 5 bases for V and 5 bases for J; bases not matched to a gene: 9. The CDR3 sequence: CASSNLQGSHEQYF. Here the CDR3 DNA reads TGTGCCAGCAGTAACCTACAGGGGTCCCACGAGCAGTACTTC.

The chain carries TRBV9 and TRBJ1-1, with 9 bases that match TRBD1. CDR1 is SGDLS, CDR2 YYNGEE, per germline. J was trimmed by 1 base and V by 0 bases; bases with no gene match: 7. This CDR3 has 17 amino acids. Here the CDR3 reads CASSVEPGQGANTEAFF. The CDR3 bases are TGTGCCAGCAGCGTAGAACCGGGACAGGGTGCGAACACTGAAGCTTTCTTT.

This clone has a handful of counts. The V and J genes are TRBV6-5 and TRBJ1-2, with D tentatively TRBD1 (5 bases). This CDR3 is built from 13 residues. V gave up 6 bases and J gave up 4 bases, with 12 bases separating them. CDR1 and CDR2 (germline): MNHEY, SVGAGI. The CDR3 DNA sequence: TGTGCCAGCAGGTCGACAGTCCTCTATGGCTACACCTTC. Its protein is CASRSTVLYGYTF.

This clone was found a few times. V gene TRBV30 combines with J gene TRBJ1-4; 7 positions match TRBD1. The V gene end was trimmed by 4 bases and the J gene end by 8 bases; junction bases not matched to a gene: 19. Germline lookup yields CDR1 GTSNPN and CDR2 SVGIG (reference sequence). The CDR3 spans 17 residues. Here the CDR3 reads CAWKGQTRGRGPEKLFF. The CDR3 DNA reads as TGTGCCTGGAAGGGACAGACCAGGGGAAGGGGGCCCGAAAAACTGTTTTTT.

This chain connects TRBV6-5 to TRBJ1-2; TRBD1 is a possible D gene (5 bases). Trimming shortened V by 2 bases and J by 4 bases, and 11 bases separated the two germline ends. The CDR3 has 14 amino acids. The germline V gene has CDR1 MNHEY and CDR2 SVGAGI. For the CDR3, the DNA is TGTGCCAGCAGTTACACGCCAGGGTCCTATGGCTACACCTTC. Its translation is CASSYTPGSYGYTF.

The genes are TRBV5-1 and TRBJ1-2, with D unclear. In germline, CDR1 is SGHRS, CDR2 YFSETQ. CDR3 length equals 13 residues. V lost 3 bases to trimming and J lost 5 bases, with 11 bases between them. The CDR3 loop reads CASSSQREYGYTF. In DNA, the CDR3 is TGCGCCAGCAGCTCACAGCGGGAGTATGGCTACACCTTC.

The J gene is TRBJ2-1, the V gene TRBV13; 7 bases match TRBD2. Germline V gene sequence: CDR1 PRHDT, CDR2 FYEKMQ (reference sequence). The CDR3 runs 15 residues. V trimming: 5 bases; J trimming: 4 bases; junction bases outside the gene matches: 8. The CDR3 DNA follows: TGTGCCAGCAGCCCAACGGTAGCGGGTTACAATGAGCAGTTCTTC. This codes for CASSPTVAGYNEQFF.

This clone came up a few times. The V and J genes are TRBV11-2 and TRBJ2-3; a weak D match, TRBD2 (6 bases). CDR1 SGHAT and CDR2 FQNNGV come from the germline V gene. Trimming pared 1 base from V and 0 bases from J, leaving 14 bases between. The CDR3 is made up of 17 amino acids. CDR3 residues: CASSLVRGGKSTDTQYF. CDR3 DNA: TGTGCCAGCAGCTTAGTTCGGGGAGGTAAAAGCACAGATACGCAGTATTTT.

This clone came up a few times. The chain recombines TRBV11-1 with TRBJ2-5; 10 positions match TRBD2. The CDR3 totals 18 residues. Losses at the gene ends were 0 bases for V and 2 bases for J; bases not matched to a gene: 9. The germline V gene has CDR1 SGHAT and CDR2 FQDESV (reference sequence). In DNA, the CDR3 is TGTGCCAGCAGCTTAGCGCGGTGGACTAGCGGAGCACAAGAGACCCAGTACTTC. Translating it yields CASSLARWTSGAQETQYF.

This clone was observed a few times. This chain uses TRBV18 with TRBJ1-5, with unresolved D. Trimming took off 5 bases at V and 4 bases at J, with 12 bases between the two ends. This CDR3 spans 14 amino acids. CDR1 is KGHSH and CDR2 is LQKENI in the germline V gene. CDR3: CASSSGGKNQPQHF. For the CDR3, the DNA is TGTGCCAGCTCATCCGGCGGGAAAAATCAGCCCCAGCATTTT.

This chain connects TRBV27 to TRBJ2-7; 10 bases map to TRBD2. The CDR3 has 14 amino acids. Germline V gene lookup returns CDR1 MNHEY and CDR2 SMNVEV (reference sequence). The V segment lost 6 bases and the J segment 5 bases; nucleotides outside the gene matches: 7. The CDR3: CASRLAGRQNEQYF. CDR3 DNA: TGTGCCAGCAGACTAGCGGGAAGGCAGAACGAGCAGTACTTC.

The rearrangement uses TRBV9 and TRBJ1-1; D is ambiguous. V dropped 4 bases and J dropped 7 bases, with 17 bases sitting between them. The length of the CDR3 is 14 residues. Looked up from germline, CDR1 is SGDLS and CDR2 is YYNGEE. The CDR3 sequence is CASSHSGGLVEAFF. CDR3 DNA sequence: TGTGCCAGCAGCCATAGCGGAGGACTCGTTGAAGCTTTCTTT.

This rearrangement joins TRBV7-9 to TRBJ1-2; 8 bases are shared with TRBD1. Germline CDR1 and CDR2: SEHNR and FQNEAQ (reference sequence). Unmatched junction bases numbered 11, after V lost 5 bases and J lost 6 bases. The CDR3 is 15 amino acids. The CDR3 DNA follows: TGTGCCAGCAGCCCTGGACAGGGAAGAGTCCATGGCTACACCTTC. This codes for CASSPGQGRVHGYTF.

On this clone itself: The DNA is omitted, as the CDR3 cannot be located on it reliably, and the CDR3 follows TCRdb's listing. CDR3 residues: CASSFGEGNTEAFF. This chain uses TRBV27 with TRBJ1-1. The CDR3 has 14 residues if both end residues are counted. Germline CDR1 MNHEY, CDR2 SMNVEV (reference sequence).

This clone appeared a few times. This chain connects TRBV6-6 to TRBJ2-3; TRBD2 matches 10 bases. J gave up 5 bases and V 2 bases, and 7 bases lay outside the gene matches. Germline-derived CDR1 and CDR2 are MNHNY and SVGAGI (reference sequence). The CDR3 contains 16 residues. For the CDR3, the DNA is TGTGCCAGCAGTTACGGAAGAGCGGGAGGGGGAGATACGCAGTATTTT. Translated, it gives CASSYGRAGGGDTQYF.

CDR3 coding DNA: TGTGCCAGCAGCGTAGGCTTAGCGGACCGAGGGGTAAACATTCAGTACTTC. It translates to CASSVGLADRGVNIQYF. The V call is TRBV9, the J call TRBJ2-4; weak D call: TRBD2 (6 bases). Germline CDR1 and CDR2: SGDLS and YYNGEE. CDR3 length: 17 amino acids. V lost 0 bases, J lost 6 bases, and 19 bases lay in between.

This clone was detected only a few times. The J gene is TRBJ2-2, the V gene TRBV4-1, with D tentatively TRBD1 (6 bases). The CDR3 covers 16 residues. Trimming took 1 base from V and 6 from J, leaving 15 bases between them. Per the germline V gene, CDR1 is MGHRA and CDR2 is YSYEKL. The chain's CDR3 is CASSQGQGLGSGELFF. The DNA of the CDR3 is TGCGCCAGCAGCCAAGGGCAGGGGCTAGGGTCCGGGGAGCTGTTTTTT.

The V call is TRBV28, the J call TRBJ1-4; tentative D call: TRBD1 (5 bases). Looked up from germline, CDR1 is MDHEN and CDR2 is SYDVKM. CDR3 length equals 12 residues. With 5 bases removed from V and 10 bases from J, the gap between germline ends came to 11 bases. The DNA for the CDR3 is TGTGCCAGCAGTCAGGGTTCGGGAAAACTGTTTTTT. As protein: CASSQGSGKLFF.

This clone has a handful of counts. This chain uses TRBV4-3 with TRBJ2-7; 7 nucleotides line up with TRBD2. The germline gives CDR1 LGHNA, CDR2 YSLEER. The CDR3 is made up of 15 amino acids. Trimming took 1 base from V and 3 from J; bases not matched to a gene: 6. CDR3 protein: CASSQVTGGHYEQYF. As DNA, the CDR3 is TGCGCCAGCAGCCAAGTTACGGGAGGTCACTACGAGCAGTACTTC.

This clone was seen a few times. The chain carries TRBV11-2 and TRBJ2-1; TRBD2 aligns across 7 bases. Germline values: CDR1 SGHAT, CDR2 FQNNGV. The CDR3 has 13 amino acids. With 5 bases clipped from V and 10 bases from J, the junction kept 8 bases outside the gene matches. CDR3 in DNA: TGTGCCAGCAGCGACGGACTAGTCGGCGAGCAGTTCTTC. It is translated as CASSDGLVGEQFF.

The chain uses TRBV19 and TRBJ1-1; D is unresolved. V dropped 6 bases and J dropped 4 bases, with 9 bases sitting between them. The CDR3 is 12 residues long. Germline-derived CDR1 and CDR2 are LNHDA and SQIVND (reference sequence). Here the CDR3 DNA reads TGTGCCAGTAGGATCCCGGGCACTGAAGCTTTCTTT. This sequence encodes CASRIPGTEAFF.

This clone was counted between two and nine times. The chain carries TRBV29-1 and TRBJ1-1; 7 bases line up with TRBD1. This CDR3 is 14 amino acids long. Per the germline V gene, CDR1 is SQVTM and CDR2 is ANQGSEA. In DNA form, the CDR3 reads TGCATCCCGGGGCTCCAGGGGGTAAACACTGAAGCTTTCTTT. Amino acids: CIPGLQGVNTEAFF.

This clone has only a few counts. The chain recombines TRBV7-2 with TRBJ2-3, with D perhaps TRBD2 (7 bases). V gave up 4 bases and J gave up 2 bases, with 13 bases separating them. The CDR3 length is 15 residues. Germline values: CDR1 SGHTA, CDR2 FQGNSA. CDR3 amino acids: CASSYRGGPTDTQYF. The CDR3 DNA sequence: TGTGCCAGCAGCTACCGCGGGGGCCCCACAGATACGCAGTATTTT.

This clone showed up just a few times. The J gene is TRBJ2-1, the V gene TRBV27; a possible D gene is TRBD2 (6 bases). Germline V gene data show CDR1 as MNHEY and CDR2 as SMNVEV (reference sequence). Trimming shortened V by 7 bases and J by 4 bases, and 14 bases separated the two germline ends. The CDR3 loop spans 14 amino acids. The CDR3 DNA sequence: TGTGCCAGCAAATCCCTAGCGTATTACAATGAGCAGTTCTTC. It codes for CASKSLAYYNEQFF.